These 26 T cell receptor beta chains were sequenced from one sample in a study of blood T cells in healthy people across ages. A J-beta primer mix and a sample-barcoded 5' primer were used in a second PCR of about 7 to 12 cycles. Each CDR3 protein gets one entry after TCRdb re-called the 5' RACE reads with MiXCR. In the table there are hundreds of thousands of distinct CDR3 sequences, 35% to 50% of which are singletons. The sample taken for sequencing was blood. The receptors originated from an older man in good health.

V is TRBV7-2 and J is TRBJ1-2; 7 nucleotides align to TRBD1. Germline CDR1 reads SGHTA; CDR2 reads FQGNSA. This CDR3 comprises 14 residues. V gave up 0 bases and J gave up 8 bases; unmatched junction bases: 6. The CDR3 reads CASSLARQGQGYTF. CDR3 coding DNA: TGTGCCAGCAGCTTAGCGCGACAGGGCCAAGGCTACACCTTC.

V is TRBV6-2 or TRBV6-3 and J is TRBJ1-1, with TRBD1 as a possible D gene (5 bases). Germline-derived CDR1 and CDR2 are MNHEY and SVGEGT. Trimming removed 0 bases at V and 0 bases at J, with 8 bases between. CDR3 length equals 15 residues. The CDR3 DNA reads TGTGCCAGCAGTTACTCGGGCAGGGTGAACACTGAAGCTTTCTTT. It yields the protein CASSYSGRVNTEAFF.

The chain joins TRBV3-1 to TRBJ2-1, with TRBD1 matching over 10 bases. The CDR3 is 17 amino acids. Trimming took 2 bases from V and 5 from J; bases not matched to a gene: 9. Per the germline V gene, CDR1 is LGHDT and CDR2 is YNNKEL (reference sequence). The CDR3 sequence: CASSQFLGTGVDNEQFF. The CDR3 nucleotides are TGTGCCAGCAGCCAATTCCTCGGGACAGGGGTGGACAATGAGCAGTTCTTC.

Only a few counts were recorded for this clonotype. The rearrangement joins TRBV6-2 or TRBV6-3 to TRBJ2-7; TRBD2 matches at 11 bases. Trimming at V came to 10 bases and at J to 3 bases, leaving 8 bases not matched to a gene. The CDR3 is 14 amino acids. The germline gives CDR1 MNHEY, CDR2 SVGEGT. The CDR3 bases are TGTGCCACCATACCAGGGACTAGCGGCTACGAGCAGTACTTC. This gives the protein CATIPGTSGYEQYF.

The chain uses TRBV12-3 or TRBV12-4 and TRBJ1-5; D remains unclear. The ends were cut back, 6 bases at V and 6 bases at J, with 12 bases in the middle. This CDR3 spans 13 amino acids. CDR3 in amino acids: CASRDNRGQPQHF. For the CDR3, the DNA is TGTGCCAGCAGAGACAATCGGGGTCAGCCCCAGCATTTT.

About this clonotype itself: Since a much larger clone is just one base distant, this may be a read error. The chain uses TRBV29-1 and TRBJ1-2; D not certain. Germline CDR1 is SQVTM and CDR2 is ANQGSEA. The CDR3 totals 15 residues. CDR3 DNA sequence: TGCAGCGTTGAAGAGCTGGAGGGCTCGGGCTATGACTACACCTTC. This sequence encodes CSVEELEGSGYDYTF.

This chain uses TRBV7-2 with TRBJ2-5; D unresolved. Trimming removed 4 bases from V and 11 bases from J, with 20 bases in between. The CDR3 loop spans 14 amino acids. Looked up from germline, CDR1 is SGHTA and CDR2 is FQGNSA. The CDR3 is CASSSDSSYNEQYF. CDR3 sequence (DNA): TGTGCCAGCAGCTCCGACTCCTCCTACAATGAGCAGTACTTC.

DNA of the CDR3: TGTGCCAGCGGATTCACTAGCGGGGTAACAGATACGCAGTATTTT. This gives the protein CASGFTSGVTDTQYF. This chain joins TRBV12-3 or TRBV12-4 and TRBJ2-3, with 10 bases fitting TRBD2. Trimming cost V 8 bases and J 3 bases; bases outside gene matches: 8. The CDR3 has 15 amino acids.

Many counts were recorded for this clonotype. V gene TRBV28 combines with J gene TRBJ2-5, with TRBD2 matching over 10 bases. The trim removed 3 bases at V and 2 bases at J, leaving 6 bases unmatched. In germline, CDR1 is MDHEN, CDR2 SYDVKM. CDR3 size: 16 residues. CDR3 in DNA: TGTGCCAGCAGTTTTTTCGGGACTAGCGCGCAAGAGACCCAGTACTTC. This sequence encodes CASSFFGTSAQETQYF. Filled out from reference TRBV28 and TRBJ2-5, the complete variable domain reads DVKVTQSSRYLVKRTGEKVFLECVQDMDHENMFWYRQDPGLGLRLIYFSYDVKMKEKGDIPEGYSVSREKKERFSLILESASTNQTSMYLCASSFFGTSAQETQYFGPGTRLLVL.

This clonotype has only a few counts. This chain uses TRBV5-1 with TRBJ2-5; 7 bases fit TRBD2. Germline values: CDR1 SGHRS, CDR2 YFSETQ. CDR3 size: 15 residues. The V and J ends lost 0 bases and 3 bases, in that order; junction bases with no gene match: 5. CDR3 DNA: TGCGCCAGCAGCTTGGTTGCGGGAGTGGAAGAGACCCAGTACTTC. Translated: CASSLVAGVEETQYF.

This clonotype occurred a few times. CDR3 amino acids: CSVDRLLAGGNEQFF. Here the CDR3 DNA reads TGCAGCGTTGACCGCTTATTGGCGGGAGGCAATGAGCAGTTCTTC. The chain combines TRBV29-1 with TRBJ2-1; 8 bases agree with TRBD2. The CDR3 contains 15 residues. Looked up from germline, CDR1 is SQVTM and CDR2 is ANQGSEA. V shed 3 bases, J shed 6 bases, and the junction held 10 bases outside the gene matches.

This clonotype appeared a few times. The CDR3 protein is CASSPQQLPRNEQFF. The CDR3 nucleotides read TGCGCCAGCAGCCCACAACAACTACCGCGCAATGAGCAGTTCTTC. The gene calls are TRBV4-3 and TRBJ2-1; no clear D. V dropped 4 bases and J dropped 6 bases, with 16 bases sitting between them. The CDR3 runs 15 residues. The germline V gene has CDR1 LGHNA and CDR2 YSLEER.

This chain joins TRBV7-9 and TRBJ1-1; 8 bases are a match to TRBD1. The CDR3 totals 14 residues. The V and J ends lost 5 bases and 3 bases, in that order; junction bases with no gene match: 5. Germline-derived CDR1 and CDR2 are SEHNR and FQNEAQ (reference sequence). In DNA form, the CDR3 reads TGTGCCAGCAGCGCATACAGGGGGTACACTGAAGCTTTCTTT. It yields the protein CASSAYRGYTEAFF.

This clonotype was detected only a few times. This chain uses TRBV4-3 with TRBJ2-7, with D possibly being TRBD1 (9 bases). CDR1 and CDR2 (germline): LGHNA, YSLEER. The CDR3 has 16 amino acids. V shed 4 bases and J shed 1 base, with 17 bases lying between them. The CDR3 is CASSRGGGTGSYEQYF. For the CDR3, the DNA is TGCGCCAGCAGCCGAGGCGGGGGGACAGGGTCCTACGAGCAGTACTTC.

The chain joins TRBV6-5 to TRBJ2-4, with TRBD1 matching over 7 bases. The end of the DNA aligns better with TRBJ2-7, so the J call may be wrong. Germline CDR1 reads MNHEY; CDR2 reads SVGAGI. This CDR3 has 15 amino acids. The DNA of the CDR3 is TGTGCCAGCAGTTACGGATCGCGACAGGGCTCCGAGCAGTACTTC. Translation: CASSYGSRQGSEQYF.

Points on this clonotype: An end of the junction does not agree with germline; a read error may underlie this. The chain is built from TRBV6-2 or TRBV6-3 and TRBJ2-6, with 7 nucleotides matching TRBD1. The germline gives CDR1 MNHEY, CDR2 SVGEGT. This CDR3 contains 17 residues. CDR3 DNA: TGTGCCAGCAGCGAAACAGGGGCCCGCCCTGGGGCTAACGTCCTGACTTTC. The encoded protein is CASSETGARPGANVLTF.

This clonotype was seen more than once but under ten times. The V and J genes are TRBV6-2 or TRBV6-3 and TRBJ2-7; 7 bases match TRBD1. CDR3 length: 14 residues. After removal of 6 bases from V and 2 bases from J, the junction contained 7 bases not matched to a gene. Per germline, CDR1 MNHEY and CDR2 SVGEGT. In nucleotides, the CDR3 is TGTGCCAGCAGACCGCATCAGGGGGCCTACGAGCAGTACTTC. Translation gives CASRPHQGAYEQYF.

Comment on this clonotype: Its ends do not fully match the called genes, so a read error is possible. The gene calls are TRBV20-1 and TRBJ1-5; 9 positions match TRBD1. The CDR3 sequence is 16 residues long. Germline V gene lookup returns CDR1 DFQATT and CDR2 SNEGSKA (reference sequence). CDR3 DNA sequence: TGCAGTGCTAGCCCGGGGACAGGGAGTAGCGATCAGCCCCAGCATTTT. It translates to CSASPGTGSSDQPQHF.

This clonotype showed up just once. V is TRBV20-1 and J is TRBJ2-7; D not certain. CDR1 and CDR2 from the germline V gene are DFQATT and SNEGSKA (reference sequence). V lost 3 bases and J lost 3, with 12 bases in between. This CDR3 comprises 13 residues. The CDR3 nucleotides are TGCAGTGCTAGTATCCGGGCCTTCTACGAGCAGTACTTC. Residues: CSASIRAFYEQYF.

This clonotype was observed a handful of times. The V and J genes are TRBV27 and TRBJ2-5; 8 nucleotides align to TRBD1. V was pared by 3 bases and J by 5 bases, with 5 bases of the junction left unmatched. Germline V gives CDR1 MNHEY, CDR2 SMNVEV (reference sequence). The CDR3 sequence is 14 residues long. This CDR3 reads CASSFQGAWETQYF. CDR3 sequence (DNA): TGTGCCAGCAGTTTCCAGGGGGCTTGGGAGACCCAGTACTTC.

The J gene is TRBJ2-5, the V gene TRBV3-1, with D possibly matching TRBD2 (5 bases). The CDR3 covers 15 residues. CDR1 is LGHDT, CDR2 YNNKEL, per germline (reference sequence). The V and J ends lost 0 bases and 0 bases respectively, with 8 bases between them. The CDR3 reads CASSQDGGNQETQYF. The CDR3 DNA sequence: TGTGCCAGCAGCCAAGATGGAGGTAACCAAGAGACCCAGTACTTC.

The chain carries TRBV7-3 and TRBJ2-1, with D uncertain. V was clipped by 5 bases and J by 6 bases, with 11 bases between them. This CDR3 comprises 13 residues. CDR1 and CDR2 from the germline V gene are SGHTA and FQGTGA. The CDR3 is CASSPVVGNEQFF. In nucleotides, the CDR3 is TGTGCCAGCAGCCCCGTTGTAGGCAATGAGCAGTTCTTC.

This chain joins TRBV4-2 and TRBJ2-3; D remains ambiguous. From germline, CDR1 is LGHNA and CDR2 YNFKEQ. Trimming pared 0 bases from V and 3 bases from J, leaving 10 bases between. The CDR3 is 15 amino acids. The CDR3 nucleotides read TGTGCCAGCAGCCAAGAGTCGGCCGGGACAGATACGCAGTATTTT. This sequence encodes CASSQESAGTDTQYF.

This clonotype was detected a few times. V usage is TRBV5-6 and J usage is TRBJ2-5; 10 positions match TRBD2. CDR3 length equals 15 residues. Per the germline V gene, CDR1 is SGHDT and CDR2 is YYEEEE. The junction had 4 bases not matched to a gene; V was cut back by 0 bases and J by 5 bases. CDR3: CASSLASGGSETQYF. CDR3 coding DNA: TGTGCCAGCAGCTTGGCTAGCGGGGGATCTGAGACCCAGTACTTC.

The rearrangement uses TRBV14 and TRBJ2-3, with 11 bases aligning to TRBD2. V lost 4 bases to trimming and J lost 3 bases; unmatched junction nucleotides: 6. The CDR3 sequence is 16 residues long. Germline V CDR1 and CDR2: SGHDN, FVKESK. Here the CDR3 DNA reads TGTGCCAGCAGCCTACCACTAGCGGGAGCAACAGATACGCAGTATTTT. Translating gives CASSLPLAGATDTQYF.

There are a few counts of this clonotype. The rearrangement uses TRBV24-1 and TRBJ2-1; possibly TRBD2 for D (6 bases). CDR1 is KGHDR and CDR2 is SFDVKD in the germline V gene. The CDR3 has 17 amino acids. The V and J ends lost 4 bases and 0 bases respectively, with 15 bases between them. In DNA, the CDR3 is TGTGCCACCAGTGAATCTGGGCTAGCGAGCTCCTACAATGAGCAGTTCTTC. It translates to CATSESGLASSYNEQFF.